These 28 T cell receptor beta chains were all obtained from the same sample, sequenced in a study of T cell repertoires in cytomegalovirus infection. For these TCRs, the target antigens are not known. TCRdb re-derived calls from the reads in MiXCR, one entry per CDR3 protein. The top ten clones hold approximately 14% of a sample with 700,000 to 900,000 distinct CDR3 sequences, 25% to 35% of them seen once. Sequencing used cultured CD8+ T cells from PBMCs, obtained from culture after CMV antigen stimulation. Receptor source: a human donor in good health (CMV status not recorded). Some clones in this sample may be carry-over from other donors' samples.

V is TRBV27 and J is TRBJ2-2, with D possibly TRBD1 on 6 matching bases. V lost 4 bases to trimming and J lost 7 bases, with 19 bases between them. CDR3 length equals 16 residues. The V gene's germline CDR1 is MNHEY and CDR2 SMNVEV (reference sequence). In nucleotides, the CDR3 is TGTGCCAGCAGTTCCTCGACAGGTTATGTGATCGGGGAGCTGTTTTTT. It is translated as CASSSSTGYVIGELFF.

This clonotype turned up a few times. Germline and junction disagree at one end, which may indicate a read error. This sequence joins TRBV27 and TRBJ2-5; weak D call: TRBD1 (5 bases). This CDR3 comprises 13 residues. Germline V gene data show CDR1 as MNHEY and CDR2 as SMNVEV (reference sequence). Here the CDR3 reads CASSLRGWETQYF. The CDR3 DNA sequence: TGTGCTAGCAGCTTAAGGGGCTGGGAGACCCAGTACTTC.

V gene TRBV10-3 combines with J gene TRBJ1-1; D might be TRBD1 (5 bases). Germline loops: CDR1 ENHRY, CDR2 SYGVKD. The V and J ends lost 3 bases and 5 bases respectively, with 19 bases between them. The CDR3 totals 16 residues. This chain's CDR3 is CAISDFDRDSRTEAFF. The CDR3 DNA sequence: TGTGCCATCAGTGACTTCGACCGGGACTCGAGAACTGAAGCTTTCTTT.

The chain joins TRBV29-1 to TRBJ1-2; D might be TRBD1 (5 bases). This CDR3 region has 17 residues. CDR1 is SQVTM, CDR2 ANQGSEA, per germline. Trimming left V 0 bases short and J 4 bases short, with 21 bases between. The chain's CDR3 is CSVEDPHRLVRGYGYTF. CDR3 nucleotides: TGCAGCGTTGAAGATCCTCACAGACTAGTGAGGGGCTATGGCTACACCTTC. Using reference TRBV29-1 and TRBJ1-2 for the parts outside the CDR3, the full variable domain is SAVISQKPSRDICQRGTSLTIQCQVDSQVTMMFWYRQQPGQSLTLIATANQGSEATYESGFVIDKFPISRPNLTFSTLTVSNMSPEDSSIYLCSVEDPHRLVRGYGYTFGSGTRLTVV.

This clonotype occurred many times. The chain couples TRBV27 to TRBJ1-1; D perhaps matches TRBD1 (5 bases). Germline V gene sequence: CDR1 MNHEY, CDR2 SMNVEV (reference sequence). The CDR3 consists of 14 residues. Trimming removed 3 bases at V and 4 bases at J, with 12 bases between. The CDR3 here is CASSLGEGSTEAFF. The CDR3 nucleotides read TGTGCCAGCAGTTTGGGAGAGGGGAGCACTGAAGCTTTCTTT.

This clonotype was detected a few times. V gene TRBV27 combines with J gene TRBJ2-3; 13 nucleotides line up with TRBD2. V lost 4 bases to trimming and J lost 0 bases; unmatched junction nucleotides: 1. Germline values: CDR1 MNHEY, CDR2 SMNVEV (reference sequence). This CDR3 comprises 16 residues. CDR3 coding DNA: TGTGCCAGCAGTTGGGGACTAGCGGGGAGCACAGATACGCAGTATTTT. Encoded protein: CASSWGLAGSTDTQYF.

V and J are TRBV6-5 and TRBJ2-1; a possible D gene is TRBD1 (5 bases). CDR1 and CDR2 (germline): MNHEY, SVGAGI. CDR3 size: 14 residues. Trimming took 1 base from V and 9 from J, leaving 13 bases between them. As DNA, the CDR3 is TGTGCCAGCAGTTACTGGGGCCAGGGAAGTGAGCAGTTCTTC. It yields the protein CASSYWGQGSEQFF.

The chain links TRBV6-2 or TRBV6-3 to TRBJ2-3; no clear D. V lost 5 bases, J lost 5 bases, and 8 bases lay in between. Germline V lookup: CDR1 MNHEY, CDR2 SVGEGT. The CDR3 consists of 12 residues. The CDR3 DNA reads as TGTGCCAGCAGTGACGGTAGAGATACGCAGTATTTT. Protein: CASSDGRDTQYF.

The chain links TRBV7-9 to TRBJ2-1; 9 bases fit TRBD2. The V segment lost 6 bases and the J segment 8 bases; nucleotides outside the gene matches: 5. Germline CDR1 reads SEHNR; CDR2 reads FQNEAQ (reference sequence). The CDR3 loop spans 13 amino acids. The CDR3 spells CASRRGGRDEQFF. The CDR3 DNA follows: TGTGCCAGCAGGCGGGGGGGCCGCGATGAGCAGTTCTTC.

V gene TRBV6-6 combines with J gene TRBJ2-3, with 10 bases identical to TRBD2. The germline gives CDR1 MNHNY, CDR2 SVGAGI (reference sequence). The CDR3 consists of 17 residues. Germline trimming cut 0 bases from V and 1 base from J; bases unmatched to any gene: 4. CDR3: CASSYSSLAGGTDTQYF. The CDR3 DNA reads as TGTGCCAGCAGTTACTCGTCTCTAGCGGGGGGCACAGATACGCAGTATTTT.

The chain combines TRBV25-1 with TRBJ1-2; a weak D match, TRBD1 (6 bases). V was pared by 2 bases and J by 9 bases, with 10 bases between. Germline CDR1 MGHDK, CDR2 SYGVNS. The CDR3 consists of 12 residues. The CDR3 spells CASSENRERYTF. CDR3 coding DNA: TGTGCCAGCAGTGAAAACAGGGAGCGCTACACCTTC.

This sequence joins TRBV27 and TRBJ1-2; 9 bases align to TRBD1. V lost 5 bases, J lost 4 bases, and 11 bases stayed unmatched. CDR3 length equals 16 residues. Germline values: CDR1 MNHEY, CDR2 SMNVEV (reference sequence). Here the CDR3 reads CASSPSWTGEGYGYTF. The CDR3 region has the DNA TGTGCCAGCAGTCCTTCTTGGACAGGGGAGGGCTATGGCTACACCTTC.

V gene TRBV14 combines with J gene TRBJ1-2; possibly TRBD1 for D (5 bases). The V gene lost 0 bases and the J gene lost 0 bases, with 11 bases spanning the gap. The CDR3 is 16 residues long. CDR1 is SGHDN, CDR2 FVKESK, per germline. The CDR3 region is CASSQDRRGTNYGYTF. Written as DNA, the CDR3 is TGTGCCAGCAGCCAAGATCGAAGGGGCACTAACTATGGCTACACCTTC.

This chain connects TRBV27 to TRBJ2-7; TRBD2 matches at 7 bases. With 2 bases clipped from V and 5 bases from J, the junction kept 15 bases outside the gene matches. CDR1 is MNHEY and CDR2 is SMNVEV in the germline V gene (reference sequence). This CDR3 region has 17 residues. CDR3 amino acids: CASSLTWGGDLFDEQYF. The DNA of the CDR3 is TGTGCCAGCAGTTTAACTTGGGGGGGGGATTTGTTCGACGAGCAGTACTTC.

The gene calls are TRBV6-1 and TRBJ2-3; a possible D gene is TRBD1 (5 bases). Germline V gene lookup returns CDR1 MNHNS and CDR2 SASEGT. Between the trimmed V and J ends, which lost 2 bases and 2 bases, there was a span of 14 bases. The CDR3 runs 16 residues. The CDR3 sequence: CASSERQGNPTDTQYF. The CDR3 DNA sequence: TGTGCCAGCAGTGAACGTCAGGGCAACCCCACAGATACGCAGTATTTT.

This clonotype showed up many times. The chain uses TRBV7-2 and TRBJ2-1; a weak D match, TRBD2 (6 bases). CDR1 SGHTA and CDR2 FQGNSA come from the germline V gene. The CDR3 runs to 14 residues. With 5 bases removed from V and 2 bases from J, the gap between germline ends came to 10 bases. The CDR3 spells CASSPGGTYNEQFF. CDR3 nucleotides: TGTGCCAGCAGCCCCGGGGGTACCTACAATGAGCAGTTCTTC.

This clonotype showed up many times. The rearrangement uses TRBV7-2 and TRBJ1-1; 9 nucleotides match TRBD1. The CDR3 is 13 residues long. The germline V gene has CDR1 SGHTA and CDR2 FQGNSA. Trimming cost V 5 bases and J 4 bases; bases outside gene matches: 2. The CDR3 bases are TGTGCCAGCAGCATGGACAGGGGCACTGAAGCTTTCTTT. It is translated as CASSMDRGTEAFF.

This clonotype was observed a few times. The CDR3 nucleotides are TGTGCCAGCGGCAGTACTAGCGGGGCCTCCTTCGATACGCAGTATTTT. It is translated as CASGSTSGASFDTQYF. This chain connects TRBV7-9 to TRBJ2-3; 10 bases line up with TRBD2. The CDR3 runs 16 residues. In germline, CDR1 is SEHNR, CDR2 FQNEAQ (reference sequence). The ends lost 8 bases at V and 6 bases at J; junction bases unmatched: 14. The full variable domain, in which reference TRBV7-9 and TRBJ2-3 provide the parts outside the CDR3, is DTGVSQNPRHKITKRGQNVTFRCDPISEHNRLYWYRQTLGQGPEFLTYFQNEAQLEKSRLLSDRFSAERPKGSFSTLEIQRTEQGDSAMYLCASGSTSGASFDTQYFGPGTRLTVL.

There are a few counts of this clonotype. J is TRBJ1-4 and V is TRBV12-5, with 8 bases aligning to TRBD1. Germline V lookup: CDR1 LGHNT, CDR2 FRNRAP. This CDR3 is 17 amino acids long. V was pared by 2 bases and J by 3 bases, with 8 bases of the junction left unmatched. CDR3 coding DNA: TGTGCTAGTGGTTTGCCCCTAGGACAGGGTGCTAATGAAAAACTGTTTTTT. Protein: CASGLPLGQGANEKLFF.

This clonotype occurred many times. The V gene is TRBV7-3, the J gene TRBJ2-7, with 12 bases aligning to TRBD1. Looked up from germline, CDR1 is SGHTA and CDR2 is FQGTGA. V lost 3 bases to trimming and J lost 2 bases; unmatched junction nucleotides: 8. The CDR3 is made up of 17 amino acids. The CDR3 DNA reads as TGTGCCAGCAGCTTCCCGGGACAGGGGGCCAAGCCCTACGAGCAGTACGTC. Translating it yields CASSFPGQGAKPYEQYV.

This sequence joins TRBV10-3 and TRBJ2-2; 9 bases fit TRBD1. Trimming removed 6 bases from V and 3 bases from J; junction bases left unmatched: 8. Per the germline V gene, CDR1 is ENHRY and CDR2 is SYGVKD. The CDR3 totals 16 residues. As DNA, the CDR3 is TGTGCCATCAGGGGACAGGGCCAGCAGGACACCGGGGAGCTGTTTTTT. The encoded protein is CAIRGQGQQDTGELFF.

The chain recombines TRBV12-3 or TRBV12-4 with TRBJ2-7; maybe TRBD1 (5 bases). V gave up 2 bases and J gave up 4 bases, with 21 bases separating them. The CDR3 runs to 17 residues. CDR3 amino acids: CASSLIDREGWRYEQYF. The CDR3 nucleotides are TGTGCCAGCAGTTTAATCGACAGAGAAGGGTGGAGATACGAGCAGTACTTC.

This clonotype was seen a few times. The chain employs TRBV7-6 and TRBJ2-1, with a weak D call TRBD2 (5 bases). Per germline, CDR1 SGHVS and CDR2 FNYEAQ. The CDR3 consists of 13 residues. V lost 5 bases to trimming and J lost 10 bases, with 15 bases between them. CDR3 in DNA: TGTGCCAGCAGCCATAACGGGGTATCGGAGCAGTTCTTC. This gives the protein CASSHNGVSEQFF.

The chain couples TRBV27 to TRBJ1-1; TRBD1 might be the D (6 bases). In germline, CDR1 is MNHEY, CDR2 SMNVEV (reference sequence). The germline V and J ends were trimmed by 5 bases and 3 bases, with 19 bases remaining between them. This CDR3 is 16 amino acids long. Written as DNA, the CDR3 is TGTGCCAGCAGTACGCTCGGCCAGGGGCTGGACACTGAAGCTTTCTTT. It translates to CASSTLGQGLDTEAFF.

The J gene is TRBJ1-2, the V gene TRBV19, with no clear D. The germline V and J ends were trimmed by 1 base and 6 bases, with 15 bases remaining between them. There are 15 residues in the CDR3. The germline gives CDR1 LNHDA, CDR2 SQIVND (reference sequence). The CDR3 nucleotides read TGTGCCAGTAGTATAGGGGTCGCACCACTCCATGGCTACACCTTC. Its protein product is CASSIGVAPLHGYTF.

This clonotype showed up just a few times. V is TRBV2 and J is TRBJ1-5; the D gene is possibly TRBD1 (5 bases). This CDR3 spans 14 amino acids. The V gene's germline CDR1 is SNHLY and CDR2 FYNNEI. V was shortened by 2 bases and J by 9 bases, with 14 bases between the two germline ends. The CDR3 reads CASSETTAPGPQHF. In nucleotides, the CDR3 is TGTGCCAGCAGTGAAACGACAGCTCCTGGGCCCCAGCATTTT.

The chain is built from TRBV6-1 and TRBJ2-1; unclear D gene. The V end was cut by 3 bases, the J end by 0 bases, with 6 bases between. The CDR3 length is 14 residues. Germline loops: CDR1 MNHNS, CDR2 SASEGT. CDR3 nucleotide sequence: TGTGCCAGCAGTGACAGAAACTCCTACAATGAGCAGTTCTTC. Protein sequence: CASSDRNSYNEQFF.

The J gene is TRBJ1-6, the V gene TRBV27; D gene uncertain. Per the germline V gene, CDR1 is MNHEY and CDR2 is SMNVEV (reference sequence). Between the trimmed V and J ends, which lost 0 bases and 4 bases, there was a span of 4 bases. The CDR3 contains 14 residues. CDR3 nucleotides: TGTGCCAGCAGTTTATCAATTTATAATTCACCCCTCCACTTT. This gives the protein CASSLSIYNSPLHF.